This TCR beta chain is drawn from a study of T cells in localized non-small cell lung cancer. The ends were cut back, 0 bases at V and 3 bases at J, with 0 bases in the middle. The length of the CDR3 is 12 residues. The germline V gene encodes CDR1 MNHEY and CDR2 SMNVEV (reference sequence). A note on this clone: The target antigen is unknown.

Libraries were prepared by immunoSEQ multiplex PCR; TCRdb keeps only in-frame clonotypes and omits some of them. This sample carries approximately 83,000 clones, about 88% of them seen once, and the ten largest clones take under 25%. The study, taken as a whole, reports: Elevated blood T cell density was associated with longer overall survival. Heterogeneity stays possible, as sequencing covered only one tumor region. Adjacent uninvolved lung had the highest clonality, suggesting focused antigen responses.

The J gene is TRBJ2-1, the V gene TRBV27; D gene unclear. The source material was peripheral blood, sampled before any cancer treatment. This sequence was found in a woman aged 35 to 75 with stage I squamous cell lung carcinoma. The CDR3 nucleotides are TGTGCCAGCAGTTTATCCTACAATGAGCAGTTCTTC. It codes for CASSLSYNEQFF.